This is a list of T cell receptor beta chains from one sample in a study of blood T cell repertoires in COVID-19. Measured with immunoSEQ multiplex PCR; TCRdb has only the in-frame clones, and not every one. Here the sample spans about 330,000 clones, roughly 90% being singletons. The source material was peripheral blood. These receptors originate from a man between 25 and 39 years old with COVID-19, enrolled during active disease. Both conserved end residues are part of each CDR3. D genes are given only for firm matches. Clone size appears in some rows only: once, few, many, or a class for an expanded clone.

d_gene,v_gene,abundance,j_gene,CDR3nt,CDR3aa
TRBD2,TRBV4-3,NA,TRBJ2-5,TGCGCCAGCAGCCAAGATCTCGGACTAGCGAGACCAAGTGAGACCCAGTACTTC,CASSQDLGLARPSETQYF
TRBD1,TRBV2,many,TRBJ2-7,TGTGCCAGCACCCTGGACAGGGTCGAGCAGTACTTC,CASTLDRVEQYF
TRBD1,TRBV19,once,TRBJ1-1,TGTGCCAGTAGTTGGGACAGCATGAACACTGAAGCTTTCTTT,CASSWDSMNTEAFF
NA,TRBV6-5,NA,TRBJ2-3,TGTGCCACCCCGGGGGTAGATACGCAGTATTTT,CATPGVDTQYF
NA,TRBV6-2/TRBV6-3,NA,TRBJ2-7,TGTGCCAGCAGTTGGACAAGGGGAGGCTACGAGCAGTACTTC,CASSWTRGGYEQYF
NA,TRBV29-1,NA,TRBJ2-7,TGCAGCGTTGCAATAGGGGACACCTACGAGCAGTACTTC,CSVAIGDTYEQYF
TRBD2,TRBV6-6,NA,TRBJ2-1,TGTGCCAGCAGTCACGGGACTAGCGGGAGGGCCCCCCACAATGAGCAGTTCTTC,CASSHGTSGRAPHNEQFF
NA,TRBV6-5,NA,TRBJ1-5,TGTGCCTCTCGCGGGCGTAATCAGCCCCAGCATTTT,CASRGRNQPQHF
NA,TRBV27,NA,TRBJ1-2,TGTGCCAGCAGGGGCAAGCAATCCAGGGCGGATGGCTACACCTTC,CASRGKQSRADGYTF
NA,TRBV9,NA,TRBJ2-7,TGTACCAGCACCTCGGGGGACAGCCTTGCCTACGAGCAGTACTTC,CTSTSGDSLAYEQYF
TRBD1,TRBV6-2/TRBV6-3,NA,TRBJ2-3,TGTGCCAGCAGTTACTCGCCAGGGGGCCTGGCAGATACGCAGTATTTT,CASSYSPGGLADTQYF
NA,TRBV6-6,NA,TRBJ2-7,TGTGCCAGCAGTTACCCATCGACAGGAGAGGACGAGCAGTACTTC,CASSYPSTGEDEQYF
TRBD1,TRBV7-2,NA,TRBJ1-1,TGTGCCAGCAGCTTACAGGGGGCAGGGAGGACTGAAGCTTTCTTT,CASSLQGAGRTEAFF
TRBD1,TRBV7-2,NA,TRBJ1-3,TGTGCCAGCAGCACCGGGACAGGGGGAAACACCATATATTTT,CASSTGTGGNTIYF
NA,TRBV19,NA,TRBJ1-5,TGTGCCAGTAGTATGGGGTTAAGGGGTAATCAGCCCCAGCATTTT,CASSMGLRGNQPQHF
NA,TRBV10-3,NA,TRBJ2-7,TGTGCCATCCGGGACAACTCTCAGCAGTACTTC,CAIRDNSQQYF
NA,TRBV13,NA,TRBJ1-2,TGTGCCAGCAGCTTAGGCCGGGGAGTCTATGGCTACACCTTC,CASSLGRGVYGYTF
NA,TRBV11-1,NA,TRBJ2-2,TGTGCCAGCAGCCCCAAGGGGATGACGAACACCGGGGAGCTGTTTTTT,CASSPKGMTNTGELFF
NA,TRBV19,NA,TRBJ2-7,TGTGCCAGCAGTGGAGGGGTAAACTACGAGCAGTACTTC,CASSGGVNYEQYF
TRBD1,TRBV7-9,NA,TRBJ1-5,TGTGCCAGCAGCTCTGCCGGGACAGTCTACAATCAGCCCCAGCATTTT,CASSSAGTVYNQPQHF
NA,TRBV6-6,NA,TRBJ2-7,TGTGCCAGCAGCACCCTACAGGGATTCGGCGAGCAGTACTTC,CASSTLQGFGEQYF
TRBD2,TRBV18,NA,TRBJ2-1,TGTGCCAGCTCACCAAGTTTAGCGGGGGATGAGCAGTTCTTC,CASSPSLAGDEQFF
NA,TRBV15,NA,TRBJ1-2,TGTGCCACCAGCAGAGATCGTGGGACAAAAAACTATGGCTACACCTTC,CATSRDRGTKNYGYTF
TRBD2,TRBV25-1,NA,TRBJ2-5,TGTGCCAGCAGTGAAACCGGGACTAGCGGGTTGTGGGAGACCCAGTACTTC,CASSETGTSGLWETQYF
NA,TRBV19,NA,TRBJ2-7,TGTGCCAGTAGTATATCCATCCAGGGGTACGAGCAGTACTTC,CASSISIQGYEQYF
NA,TRBV30,NA,TRBJ1-2,TGTGCCTGGACAAGACCGACGACATATGGCTACACCTTC,CAWTRPTTYGYTF
TRBD1,TRBV30,NA,TRBJ1-1,TGTGCCTGGAGGGACAGGCGAGGGAGTTATGGAGATGAAGCTTTCTTT,CAWRDRRGSYGDEAFF
TRBD1,TRBV25-1,NA,TRBJ1-1,TGTGCCAGCAGTGAATCCGGACAGGGCAACACTGAAGCTTTCTTT,CASSESGQGNTEAFF
TRBD2,TRBV5-1,once,TRBJ2-2,TGCGCCAGCAGCGGTGAACTAGCGGGGGGGCCGCCCGGGGAGCTGTTTTTT,CASSGELAGGPPGELFF
NA,TRBV12-5,NA,TRBJ2-1,TGTGCTAGTGGGCGGGAACCCAACAATGAGCAGTTCTTC,CASGREPNNEQFF
TRBD1,TRBV7-9,NA,TRBJ2-6,TGTGCCAGCAGAGACCAGGGGGCGGGTGGGGCCAACGTCCTGACTTTC,CASRDQGAGGANVLTF